This T cell receptor (beta chain) was captured in a study of blood T cell repertoires in COVID-19. As for the study in general: Material from acute and convalescent COVID-19 was sourced from the United States, Italy and Spain. PBMCs, B-cell-depleted T cells, or T cells were the source of the cDNA or gDNA that made up the material.

While infection was still active, Seattle patients were enrolled and then followed longitudinally. This clone appeared a few times. Under the authors' procedure: Amplification of reference gene primers was used by the study to estimate nucleated cell counts. Measured with immunoSEQ multiplex PCR; TCRdb has only the in-frame clones, and not every one. Clonal size and the V and J genes are those of that table, whereas D and trimming came from the DNA. The sample carries 95,000 to 150,000 clones, 60% to 80% recorded once. This TCR was recovered from an elderly man with COVID-19, enrolled during active disease. Source material: peripheral blood.

Here the CDR3 reads CASSLESGVGDTQYF. The CDR3 DNA sequence: TGTGCCAGCAGCTTAGAAAGCGGAGTCGGAGATACGCAGTATTTT. The chain links TRBV7-3 to TRBJ2-3, with D possibly TRBD2 on 5 matching bases. V gave up 2 bases and J gave up 5 bases, with 14 bases separating them. CDR3 length: 15 residues. The germline gives CDR1 SGHTA, CDR2 FQGTGA.